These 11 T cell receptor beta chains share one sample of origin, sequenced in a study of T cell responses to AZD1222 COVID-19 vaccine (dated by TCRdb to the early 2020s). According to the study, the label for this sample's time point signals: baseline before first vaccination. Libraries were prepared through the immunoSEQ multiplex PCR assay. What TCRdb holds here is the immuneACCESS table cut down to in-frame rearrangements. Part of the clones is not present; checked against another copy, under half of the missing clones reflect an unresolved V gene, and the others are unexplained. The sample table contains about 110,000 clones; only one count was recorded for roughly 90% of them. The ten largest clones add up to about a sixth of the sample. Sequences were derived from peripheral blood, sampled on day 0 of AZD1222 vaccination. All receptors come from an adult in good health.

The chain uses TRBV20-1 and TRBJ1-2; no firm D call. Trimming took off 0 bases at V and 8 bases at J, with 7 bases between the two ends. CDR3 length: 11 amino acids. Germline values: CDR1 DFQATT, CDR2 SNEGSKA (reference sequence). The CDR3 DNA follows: TGCAGTGCTAGAGATCTGAAAGGCTACACCTTC. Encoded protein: CSARDLKGYTF.

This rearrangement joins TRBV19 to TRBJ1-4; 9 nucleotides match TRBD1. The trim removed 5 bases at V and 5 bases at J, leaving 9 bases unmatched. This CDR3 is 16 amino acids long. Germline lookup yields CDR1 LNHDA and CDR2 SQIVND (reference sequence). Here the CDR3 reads CASSSQGAPLNEKLFF. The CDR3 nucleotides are TGTGCCAGTAGTTCACAGGGGGCGCCGCTAAATGAAAAACTGTTTTTT.

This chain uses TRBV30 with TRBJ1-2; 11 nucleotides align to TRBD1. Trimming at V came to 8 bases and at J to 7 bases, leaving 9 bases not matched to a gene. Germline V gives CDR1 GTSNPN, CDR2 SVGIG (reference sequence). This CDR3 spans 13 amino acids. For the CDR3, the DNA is TGTGCCCTACCCGGACAGGGGGCGGCTGGCTACACCTTC. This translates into CALPGQGAAGYTF.

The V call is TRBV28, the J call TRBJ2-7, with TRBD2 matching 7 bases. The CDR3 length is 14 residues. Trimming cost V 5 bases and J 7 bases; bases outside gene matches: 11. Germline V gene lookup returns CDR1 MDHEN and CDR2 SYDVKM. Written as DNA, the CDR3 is TGTGCCAGCAGTCCCGGGGCGGGGGTCGGGGAGCAGTACTTC. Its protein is CASSPGAGVGEQYF.

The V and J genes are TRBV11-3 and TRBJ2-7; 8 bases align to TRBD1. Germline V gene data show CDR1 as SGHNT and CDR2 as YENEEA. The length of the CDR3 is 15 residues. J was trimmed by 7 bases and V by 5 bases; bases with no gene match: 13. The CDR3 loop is CASSESGTGLEEQYF. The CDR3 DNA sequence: TGTGCCAGCAGCGAATCCGGGACAGGTTTAGAGGAGCAGTACTTC.

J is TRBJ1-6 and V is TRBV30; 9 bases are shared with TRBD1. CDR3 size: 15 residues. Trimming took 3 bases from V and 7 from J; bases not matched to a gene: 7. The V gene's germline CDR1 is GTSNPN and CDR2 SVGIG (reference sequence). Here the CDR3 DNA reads TGTGCCTGGAGCCCCAAGGGGACAGGGAATTCACCCCTCCACTTT. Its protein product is CAWSPKGTGNSPLHF.

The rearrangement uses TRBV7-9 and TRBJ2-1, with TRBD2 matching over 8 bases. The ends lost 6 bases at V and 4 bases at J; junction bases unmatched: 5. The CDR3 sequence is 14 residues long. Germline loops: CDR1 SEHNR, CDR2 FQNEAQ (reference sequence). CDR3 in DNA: TGTGCCAGCAGAGGACTAGCAGCGTACAATGAGCAGTTCTTC. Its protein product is CASRGLAAYNEQFF. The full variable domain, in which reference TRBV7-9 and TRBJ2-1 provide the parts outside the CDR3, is DTGVSQNPRHKITKRGQNVTFRCDPISEHNRLYWYRQTLGQGPEFLTYFQNEAQLEKSRLLSDRFSAERPKGSFSTLEIQRTEQGDSAMYLCASRGLAAYNEQFFGPGTRLTVL.

CDR3 protein: CASSISTGGFGSYEQYF. CDR3 nucleotide sequence: TGTGCCAGTAGTATATCCACGGGGGGATTCGGCTCCTACGAGCAGTACTTC. The chain links TRBV19 to TRBJ2-7; 7 bases are a match to TRBD2. The V segment lost 2 bases and the J segment 0 bases; nucleotides outside the gene matches: 10. This CDR3 contains 17 residues. Germline-derived CDR1 and CDR2 are LNHDA and SQIVND (reference sequence).

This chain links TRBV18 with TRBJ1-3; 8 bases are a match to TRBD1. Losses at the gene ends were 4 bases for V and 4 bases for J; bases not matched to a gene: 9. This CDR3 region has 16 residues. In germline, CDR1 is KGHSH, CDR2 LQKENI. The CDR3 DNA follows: TGTGCCAGCTCACGCGTGAGACAGGGGATAGGAAACACCATATATTTT. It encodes CASSRVRQGIGNTIYF. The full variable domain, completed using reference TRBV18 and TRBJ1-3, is NAGVMQNPRHLVRRRGQEARLRCSPMKGHSHVYWYRQLPEEGLKFMVYLQKENIIDESGMPKERFSAEFPKEGPSILRIQQVVRGDSAAYFCASSRVRQGIGNTIYFGEGSWLTVV.

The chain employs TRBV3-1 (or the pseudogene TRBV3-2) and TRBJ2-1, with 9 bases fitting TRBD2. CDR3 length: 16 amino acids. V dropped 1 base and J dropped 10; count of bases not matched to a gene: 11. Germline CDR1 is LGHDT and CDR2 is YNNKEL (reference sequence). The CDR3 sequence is CASSQALSGGHGEQFF. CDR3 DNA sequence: TGTGCCAGCAGCCAAGCCCTTAGCGGGGGACACGGGGAGCAGTTCTTC.

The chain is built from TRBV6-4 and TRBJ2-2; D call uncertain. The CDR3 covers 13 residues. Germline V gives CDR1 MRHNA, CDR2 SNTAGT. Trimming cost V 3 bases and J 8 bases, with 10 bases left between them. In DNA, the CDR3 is TGTGCCAGCAGTGAGAACGTGATGGGGGAGCTGTTTTTT. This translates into CASSENVMGELFF.